These 27 T cell receptor beta chains share one sample of origin, sequenced in a study of lymphopenia after photon versus proton radiotherapy. TCRdb's table, derived via immunoSEQ multiplex PCR, lists solely in-frame clones and lacks some. The data show about 83,000 clones, about four fifths seen once. Here the sequenced sample was peripheral blood, taken from a patient treated with proton-based radiotherapy. All receptors come from a man aged 55-75 years with pancreatic cancer.

V usage is TRBV9 and J usage is TRBJ1-2; D might be TRBD1 (5 bases). The CDR3 runs 12 residues. Trimming took off 4 bases at V and 8 bases at J, with 12 bases between the two ends. CDR1 is SGDLS, CDR2 YYNGEE, per germline. Here the CDR3 DNA reads TGTGCCAGCAGCTCCGTCTGGGGGGGCTACACCTTC. Protein: CASSSVWGGYTF.

The chain joins TRBV11-2 to TRBJ2-7, with unresolved D. V was clipped by 4 bases and J by 1 base, with 14 bases between them. The length of the CDR3 is 15 residues. Germline values: CDR1 SGHAT, CDR2 FQNNGV. The CDR3 loop is CASSSNLDVSYEQYF. The CDR3 coding sequence is TGTGCCAGCAGCTCGAACCTGGACGTTTCCTACGAGCAGTACTTC.

The rearrangement uses TRBV18 and TRBJ2-2, with D perhaps matching TRBD2 (5 bases). The germline V and J ends were trimmed by 4 bases and 0 bases, with 9 bases remaining between them. Germline CDR1 and CDR2: KGHSH and LQKENI. The CDR3 has 15 residues. For the CDR3, the DNA is TGTGCCAGCTCACAAGTAGCGTCGAACACCGGGGAGCTGTTTTTT. Translation gives CASSQVASNTGELFF.

V is TRBV5-1 and J is TRBJ2-3; D is unresolved. Deletions cut 4 bases from V and 2 bases from J, with 17 bases between. The CDR3 is 16 amino acids. Germline V gives CDR1 SGHRS, CDR2 YFSETQ. The CDR3: CASSPSSSPVTDTQYF. For the CDR3, the DNA is TGCGCCAGCAGCCCCAGTTCGTCCCCGGTCACAGATACGCAGTATTTT.

The chain has TRBV5-1 and TRBJ2-1; D gene unclear. The CDR3 contains 15 residues. Germline values: CDR1 SGHRS, CDR2 YFSETQ. Deletions cut 2 bases from V and 0 bases from J, with 9 bases between. The CDR3 is CASSLITHSYNEQFF. CDR3 nucleotides: TGCGCCAGCAGCTTAATAACTCACTCCTACAATGAGCAGTTCTTC.

The chain couples TRBV4-2 to TRBJ1-1, with D maybe TRBD1 (6 bases). V was shortened by 4 bases and J by 0 bases, with 12 bases between the two germline ends. The CDR3 loop spans 15 amino acids. CDR1 is LGHNA and CDR2 is YNFKEQ in the germline V gene. The chain's CDR3 is CASSPRGGLNTEAFF. CDR3 nucleotide sequence: TGTGCCAGCAGCCCCCGAGGGGGGTTGAACACTGAAGCTTTCTTT.

This chain joins TRBV6-6 and TRBJ1-1, with D perhaps TRBD1 (6 bases). Germline V CDR1 and CDR2: MNHNY, SVGAGI (reference sequence). CDR3 length: 13 residues. CDR3 in DNA: TGTGCTGGGGGGCCACTTAGGAACACTGAAGCTTTCTTT. It codes for CAGGPLRNTEAFF.

This chain uses TRBV2 with TRBJ2-5, with 12 positions matching TRBD2. In germline, CDR1 is SNHLY, CDR2 FYNNEI. Unmatched junction bases numbered 11, after V lost 6 bases and J lost 9 bases. This CDR3 spans 15 amino acids. The CDR3 spells CASSPGTSGPRAQYF. CDR3 DNA: TGTGCCAGCAGCCCTGGGACTAGCGGGCCACGTGCCCAGTACTTC.

This chain links TRBV9 with TRBJ2-7, with TRBD2 identical over 13 bases. V shed 3 bases and J 6 bases; nucleotides not matched to a gene: 9. The length of the CDR3 is 16 residues. The germline V gene has CDR1 SGDLS and CDR2 YYNGEE. Written as DNA, the CDR3 is TGTGCCAGCAGCGCGGGGGGGACTAGCGGGATAGCCGAGCAGTACTTC. Residues: CASSAGGTSGIAEQYF.

V is TRBV29-1 and J is TRBJ2-2; 7 nucleotides agree with TRBD1. This CDR3 region has 16 residues. V shed 3 bases, J shed 4 bases, and the junction held 11 bases outside the gene matches. The germline V gene has CDR1 SQVTM and CDR2 ANQGSEA. CDR3 DNA: TGCAGCGTTGATAACAGGGGATTGGGCAGCACCGGGGAGCTGTTTTTT. Its translation is CSVDNRGLGSTGELFF.

The rearrangement joins TRBV6-6 to TRBJ2-1, with TRBD1 as a possible D gene (6 bases). The germline V gene encodes CDR1 MNHNY and CDR2 SVGAGI (reference sequence). Between the trimmed V and J ends, which lost 9 bases and 7 bases, there was a span of 10 bases. This CDR3 is 11 amino acids long. CDR3 residues: CASTGRNEQFF. CDR3 sequence (DNA): TGTGCCAGTACAGGGAGAAATGAGCAGTTCTTC.

This clone was observed a handful of times. CDR3 sequence: CASSPALGTDTQYF. The DNA for the CDR3 is TGTGCCAGCTCACCAGCCCTAGGCACAGATACGCAGTATTTT. This chain links TRBV18 with TRBJ2-3; D unclear. The CDR3 sequence is 14 residues long. The germline V and J ends were trimmed by 2 bases and 1 base, with 7 bases remaining between them. Germline CDR1 and CDR2: KGHSH and LQKENI.

The rearrangement uses TRBV6-6 and TRBJ2-5, with 8 bases lining up with TRBD1. With V trimmed by 2 bases and J by 4 bases, 6 bases remained unmatched. Looked up from germline, CDR1 is MNHNY and CDR2 is SVGAGI (reference sequence). The CDR3 runs to 15 residues. The CDR3 reads CASSYGQGRGETQYF. DNA for the CDR3: TGTGCCAGCAGTTACGGACAGGGCCGGGGAGAGACCCAGTACTTC.

This clone was found once. The V gene is TRBV7-6, the J gene TRBJ2-3; D could derive from TRBD1 or TRBD2 (6 bases each). This CDR3 is built from 15 residues. V was shortened by 3 bases and J by 1 base, with 11 bases between the two germline ends. CDR1 is SGHVS, CDR2 FNYEAQ, per germline. The CDR3 loop is CASSFGGPRTDTQYF. The CDR3 nucleotides read TGTGCCAGCAGCTTTGGGGGGCCCCGCACAGATACGCAGTATTTT.

The chain is built from TRBV11-2 and TRBJ2-1; 9 nucleotides match TRBD2. V was pared by 5 bases and J by 3 bases, with 5 bases of the junction left unmatched. The length of the CDR3 is 15 residues. CDR1 and CDR2 (germline): SGHAT, FQNNGV. DNA for the CDR3: TGTGCCAGCAGCGCGGGTAGCGGGGGCTACAATGAGCAGTTCTTC. Translation gives CASSAGSGGYNEQFF. The variable domain in full, with the rest retrieved from reference TRBV11-2 and TRBJ2-1, is EAGVAQSPRYKIIEKRQSVAFWCNPISGHATLYWYQQILGQGPKLLIQFQNNGVVDDSQLPKDRFSAERLKGVDSTLKIQPAKLEDSAVYLCASSAGSGGYNEQFFGPGTRLTVL.

This clone has more than one count but fewer than ten. V gene TRBV15 combines with J gene TRBJ1-5, with TRBD1 matching over 8 bases. V shed 3 bases and J 0 bases; nucleotides not matched to a gene: 7. The CDR3 contains 17 residues. CDR1 is LNHNV, CDR2 YYDKDF, per germline (reference sequence). The CDR3 nucleotides read TGTGCCACCAGCAGGGGGACAGGTTTTCATAGCAATCAGCCCCAGCATTTT. This encodes CATSRGTGFHSNQPQHF.

CDR3 DNA sequence: TGTGCCAGCTCACCCGCGGACACAGATACGCAGTATTTT. As protein: CASSPADTDTQYF. V and J are TRBV18 and TRBJ2-3, with D hard to call. Germline CDR1 reads KGHSH; CDR2 reads LQKENI. V shed 3 bases and J shed 2 bases, with 6 bases lying between them. The CDR3 totals 13 residues.

This sequence joins TRBV5-1 and TRBJ1-1; the match to TRBD1 covers 8 bases. V shed 4 bases, J shed 0 bases, and the junction held 8 bases outside the gene matches. CDR1 SGHRS and CDR2 YFSETQ come from the germline V gene. This CDR3 is 16 amino acids long. The CDR3 sequence is CASSQLDRAMNTEAFF. Written as DNA, the CDR3 is TGCGCCAGCAGCCAACTGGACAGGGCCATGAACACTGAAGCTTTCTTT.

The chain joins TRBV9 to TRBJ2-7, with 13 bases matching TRBD2. The CDR3 is 17 amino acids. Germline CDR1 is SGDLS and CDR2 is YYNGEE. The V gene end was trimmed by 0 bases and the J gene end by 5 bases; junction bases not matched to a gene: 8. CDR3: CASSVDGLAGVVDEQYF. The CDR3 DNA reads TGTGCCAGCAGCGTAGACGGACTAGCGGGAGTGGTAGACGAGCAGTACTTC.

The chain recombines TRBV12-2 with TRBJ2-1; the table's D call, TRBD2, was not checked against the DNA. TRBV12-2 is listed as a pseudogene. The CDR3 totals 16 residues. In DNA, the CDR3 is TGTGCAAGTCGCTCCCTTTTGAGGAGCTCCTACAATGAGCAGTTCTTC. Translation gives CASRSLLRSSYNEQFF.

The rearrangement links TRBV7-6 to TRBJ2-1; D possibly corresponds to TRBD2 (6 bases). The CDR3 consists of 18 residues. Germline assignment: CDR1 SGHVS and CDR2 FNYEAQ. The V and J ends lost 2 bases and 1 base respectively, with 18 bases between them. CDR3 region: CASSLNRAGSRSYNEQFF. The CDR3, as DNA: TGTGCCAGCAGCTTAAATCGCGCGGGAAGTCGGTCCTACAATGAGCAGTTCTTC.

The chain employs TRBV5-1 and TRBJ1-1; a weak D match, TRBD1 (6 bases). The CDR3 runs to 15 residues. Between the trimmed V and J ends, which lost 4 bases and 1 base, there was a span of 14 bases. CDR1 is SGHRS and CDR2 is YFSETQ in the germline V gene. As DNA, the CDR3 is TGCGCCAGCAGCCGCGGGGGGGCTTGGAACACTGAAGCTTTCTTT. Translation gives CASSRGGAWNTEAFF.

The V and J genes are TRBV7-6 and TRBJ2-6; D remains unclear. This CDR3 spans 18 amino acids. CDR1 and CDR2 from the germline V gene are SGHVS and FNYEAQ. V gave up 3 bases and J gave up 5 bases, with 20 bases separating them. Here the CDR3 reads CASSFPSISQSRANVLTF. The CDR3 DNA sequence: TGTGCCAGCAGCTTCCCGTCAATCTCACAAAGTCGGGCCAACGTCCTGACTTTC.

The rearrangement links TRBV28 to TRBJ1-1; D gene uncertain. The CDR3 has 12 amino acids. The V gene lost 4 bases and the J gene lost 6 bases, with 9 bases spanning the gap. Germline values: CDR1 MDHEN, CDR2 SYDVKM. In DNA, the CDR3 is TGTGCCAGCAGTTATAGTCTTTCTGAAGCTTTCTTT. As protein: CASSYSLSEAFF. Drawing the rest from reference TRBV28 and TRBJ1-1, the complete variable domain is DVKVTQSSRYLVKRTGEKVFLECVQDMDHENMFWYRQDPGLGLRLIYFSYDVKMKEKGDIPEGYSVSREKKERFSLILESASTNQTSMYLCASSYSLSEAFFGQGTRLTVV.

The chain combines TRBV29-1 with TRBJ2-7; a weak D match, TRBD2 (6 bases). The germline CDR1 and CDR2 sequences are SQVTM and ANQGSEA. The CDR3 extends over 12 amino acids. Trimming left V 6 bases short and J 8 bases short, with 17 bases between. The CDR3: CSVPGLDWKQYF. In nucleotides, the CDR3 is TGCAGCGTACCGGGACTGGATTGGAAGCAGTACTTC.

The chain recombines TRBV7-8 with TRBJ1-1, with D possibly being TRBD1 (5 bases). V was trimmed by 5 bases and J by 7 bases, leaving 20 bases between them. The CDR3 is 15 amino acids. The germline V gene has CDR1 SGHVS and CDR2 FQNEAQ. CDR3 in amino acids: CASSVNSMVGGEAFF. In DNA form, the CDR3 reads TGTGCCAGCAGCGTTAACTCCATGGTTGGGGGTGAAGCTTTCTTT.

This chain uses TRBV30 with TRBJ1-6; D ambiguous. The CDR3 consists of 14 residues. Germline CDR1 and CDR2: GTSNPN and SVGIG (reference sequence). V shed 0 bases and J shed 8 bases, with 11 bases lying between them. The CDR3 bases are TGTGCCTGGAGTGTTCAAGGGATCTATTCACCCCTCCACTTT. Its translation is CAWSVQGIYSPLHF.